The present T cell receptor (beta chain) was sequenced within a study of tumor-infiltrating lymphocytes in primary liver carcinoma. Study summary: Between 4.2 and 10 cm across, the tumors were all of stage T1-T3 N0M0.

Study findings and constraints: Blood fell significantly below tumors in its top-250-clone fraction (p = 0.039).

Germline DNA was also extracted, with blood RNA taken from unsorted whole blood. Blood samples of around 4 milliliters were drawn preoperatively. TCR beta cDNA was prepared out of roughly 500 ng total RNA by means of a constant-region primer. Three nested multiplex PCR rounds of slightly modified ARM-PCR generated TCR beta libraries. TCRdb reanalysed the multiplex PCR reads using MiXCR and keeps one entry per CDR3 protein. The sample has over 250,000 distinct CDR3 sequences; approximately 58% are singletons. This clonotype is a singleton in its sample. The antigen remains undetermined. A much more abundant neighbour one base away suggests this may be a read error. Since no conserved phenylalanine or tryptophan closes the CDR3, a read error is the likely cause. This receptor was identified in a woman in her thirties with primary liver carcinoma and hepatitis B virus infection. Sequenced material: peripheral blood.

The CDR3 region is CASSQPTRGSKETQYL. In DNA form, the CDR3 reads TGCGCCAGCAGCCAACCTACTAGGGGGTCTAAAGAGACCCAGTACCTC. The J gene is TRBJ2-5, the V gene TRBV4-1, with D tentatively TRBD1 (6 bases). Trimming shortened V by 2 bases and J by 3 bases, and 16 bases separated the two germline ends. Germline CDR1 and CDR2: MGHRA and YSYEKL. This CDR3 has 16 residues.